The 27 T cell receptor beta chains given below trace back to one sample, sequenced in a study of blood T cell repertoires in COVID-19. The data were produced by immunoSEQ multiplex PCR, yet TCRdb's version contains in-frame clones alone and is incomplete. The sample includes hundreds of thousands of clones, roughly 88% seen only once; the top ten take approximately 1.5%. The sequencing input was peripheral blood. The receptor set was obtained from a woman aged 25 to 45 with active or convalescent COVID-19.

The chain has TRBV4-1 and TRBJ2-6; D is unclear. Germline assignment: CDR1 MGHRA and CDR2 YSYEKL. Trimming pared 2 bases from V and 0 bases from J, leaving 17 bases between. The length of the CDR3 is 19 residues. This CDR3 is CASSQPRDITFSGANVLTF. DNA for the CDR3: TGCGCCAGCAGCCAACCGAGAGATATTACCTTCTCTGGGGCCAACGTCCTGACTTTC.

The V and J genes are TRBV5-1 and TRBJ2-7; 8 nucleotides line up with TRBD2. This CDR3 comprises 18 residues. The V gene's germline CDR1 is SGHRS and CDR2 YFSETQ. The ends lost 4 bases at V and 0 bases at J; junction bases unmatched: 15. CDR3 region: CASSENQGLDDGSYEQYF. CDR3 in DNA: TGCGCCAGCAGCGAGAACCAGGGACTAGATGACGGCTCCTACGAGCAGTACTTC. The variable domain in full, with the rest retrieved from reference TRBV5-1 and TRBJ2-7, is KAGVTQTPRYLIKTRGQQVTLSCSPISGHRSVSWYQQTPGQGLQFLFEYFSETQRNKGNFPGRFSGRQFSNSRSEMNVSTLELGDSALYLCASSENQGLDDGSYEQYFGPGTRLTVT.

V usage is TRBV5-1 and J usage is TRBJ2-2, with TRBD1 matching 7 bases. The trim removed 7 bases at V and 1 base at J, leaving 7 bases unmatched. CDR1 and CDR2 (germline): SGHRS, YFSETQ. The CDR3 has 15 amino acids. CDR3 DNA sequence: TGCGCCAGCGGACAGGACAGGTTGAACACCGGGGAGCTGTTTTTT. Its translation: CASGQDRLNTGELFF.

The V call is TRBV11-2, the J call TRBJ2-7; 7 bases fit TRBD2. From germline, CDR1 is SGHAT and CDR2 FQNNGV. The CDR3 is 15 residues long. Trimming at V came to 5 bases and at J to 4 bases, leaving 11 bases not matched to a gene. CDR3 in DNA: TGTGCCAGCAGCGGAAGCTTCGGGGGGAATTACGAGCAGTACTTC. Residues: CASSGSFGGNYEQYF.

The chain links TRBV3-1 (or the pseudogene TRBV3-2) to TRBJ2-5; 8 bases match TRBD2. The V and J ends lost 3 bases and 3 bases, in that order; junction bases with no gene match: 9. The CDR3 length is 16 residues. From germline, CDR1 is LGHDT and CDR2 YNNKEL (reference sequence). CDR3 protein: CASSQRGAGEKETQYF. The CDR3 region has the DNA TGTGCCAGCAGCCAGAGGGGAGCGGGGGAGAAAGAGACCCAGTACTTC.

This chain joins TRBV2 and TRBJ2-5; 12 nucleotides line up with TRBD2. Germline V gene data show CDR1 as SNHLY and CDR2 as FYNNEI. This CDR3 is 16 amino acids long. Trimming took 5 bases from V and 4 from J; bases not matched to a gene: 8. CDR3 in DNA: TGTGCCAGCAGTTGGGCTAGCGGGGGGGAAAGAGAGACCCAGTACTTC. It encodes CASSWASGGERETQYF.

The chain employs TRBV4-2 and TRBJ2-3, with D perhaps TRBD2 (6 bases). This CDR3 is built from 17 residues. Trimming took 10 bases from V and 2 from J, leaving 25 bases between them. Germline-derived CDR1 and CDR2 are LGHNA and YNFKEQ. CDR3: CANHFLAGGALTDTQYF. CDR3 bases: TGTGCCAACCACTTCCTGGCAGGCGGGGCCCTCACAGATACGCAGTATTTT.

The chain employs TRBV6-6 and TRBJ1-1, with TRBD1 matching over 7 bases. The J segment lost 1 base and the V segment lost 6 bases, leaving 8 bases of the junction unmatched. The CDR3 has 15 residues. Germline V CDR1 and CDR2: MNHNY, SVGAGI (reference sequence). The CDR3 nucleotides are TGTGCCAGCAGAGACAGGGCAGGGGGGAACACTGAAGCTTTCTTT. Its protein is CASRDRAGGNTEAFF.

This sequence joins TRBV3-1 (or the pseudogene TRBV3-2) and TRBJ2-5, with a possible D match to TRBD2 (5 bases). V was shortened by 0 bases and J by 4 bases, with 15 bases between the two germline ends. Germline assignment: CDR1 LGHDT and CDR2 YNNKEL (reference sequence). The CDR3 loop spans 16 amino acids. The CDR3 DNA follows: TGTGCCAGCAGCCAAGATCTCCCCACTAGTGGAGAGACCCAGTACTTC. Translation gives CASSQDLPTSGETQYF.

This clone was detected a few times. DNA for the CDR3: TGTGCCAGTAGTATGGGAACCCTAACAGGGGTCCAATTCACTGAAGCTTTCTTT. Its protein is CASSMGTLTGVQFTEAFF. This chain links TRBV19 with TRBJ1-1; 7 positions agree with TRBD1. Losses at the gene ends were 3 bases for V and 4 bases for J; bases not matched to a gene: 17. Germline V gives CDR1 LNHDA, CDR2 SQIVND (reference sequence). This CDR3 contains 18 residues.

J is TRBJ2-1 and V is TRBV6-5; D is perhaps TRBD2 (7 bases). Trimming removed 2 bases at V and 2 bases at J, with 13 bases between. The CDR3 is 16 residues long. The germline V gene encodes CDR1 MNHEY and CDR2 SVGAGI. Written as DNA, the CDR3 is TGTGCCAGCAGTTACGGTGTCGGGGGGCCCTACAATGAGCAGTTCTTC. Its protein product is CASSYGVGGPYNEQFF.

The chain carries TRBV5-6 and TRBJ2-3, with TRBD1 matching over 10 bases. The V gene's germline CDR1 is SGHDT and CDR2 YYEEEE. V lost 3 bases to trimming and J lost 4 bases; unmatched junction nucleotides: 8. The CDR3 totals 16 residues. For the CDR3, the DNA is TGTGCCAGCAGCTCTGGTTACGGACAGGGGGCAGATACGCAGTATTTT. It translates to CASSSGYGQGADTQYF.

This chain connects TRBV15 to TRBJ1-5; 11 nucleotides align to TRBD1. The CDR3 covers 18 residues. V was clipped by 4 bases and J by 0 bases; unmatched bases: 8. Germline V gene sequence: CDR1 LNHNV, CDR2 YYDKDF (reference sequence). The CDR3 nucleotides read TGTGCCACCAGCAAGGGACAGGGGGGGATTAATAGCAATCAGCCCCAGCATTTT. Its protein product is CATSKGQGGINSNQPQHF. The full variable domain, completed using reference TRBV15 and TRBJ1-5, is DAMVIQNPRYQVTQFGKPVTLSCSQTLNHNVMYWYQQKSSQAPKLLFHYYDKDFNNEADTPDNFQSRRPNTSFCFLDIRSPGLGDTAMYLCATSKGQGGINSNQPQHFGDGTRLSIL.

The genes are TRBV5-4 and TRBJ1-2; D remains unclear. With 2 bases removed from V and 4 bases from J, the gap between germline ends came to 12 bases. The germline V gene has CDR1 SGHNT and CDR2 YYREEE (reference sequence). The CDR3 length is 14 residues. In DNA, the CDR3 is TGTGCCAGCAGCTTTGGGCAGGCCGCCTATGGCTACACCTTC. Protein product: CASSFGQAAYGYTF. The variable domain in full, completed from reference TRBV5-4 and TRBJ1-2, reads ETGVTQSPTHLIKTRGQQVTLRCSSQSGHNTVSWYQQALGQGPQFIFQYYREEENGRGNFPPRFSGLQFPNYSSELNVNALELDDSALYLCASSFGQAAYGYTFGSGTRLTVV.

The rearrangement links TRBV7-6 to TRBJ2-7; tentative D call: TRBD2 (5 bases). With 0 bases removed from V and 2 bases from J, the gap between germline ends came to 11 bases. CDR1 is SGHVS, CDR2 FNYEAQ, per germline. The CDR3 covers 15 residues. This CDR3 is CASSLAEDGAYEQYF. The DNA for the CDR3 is TGTGCCAGCAGCTTAGCGGAGGACGGCGCCTACGAGCAGTACTTC.

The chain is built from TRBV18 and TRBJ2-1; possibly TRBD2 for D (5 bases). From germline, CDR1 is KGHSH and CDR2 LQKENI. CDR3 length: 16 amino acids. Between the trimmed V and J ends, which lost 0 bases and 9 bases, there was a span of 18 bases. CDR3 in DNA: TGTGCCAGCTCACCACCAGGTGGGAAAGTGGGGAGTGAGCAGTTCTTC. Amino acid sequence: CASSPPGGKVGSEQFF.

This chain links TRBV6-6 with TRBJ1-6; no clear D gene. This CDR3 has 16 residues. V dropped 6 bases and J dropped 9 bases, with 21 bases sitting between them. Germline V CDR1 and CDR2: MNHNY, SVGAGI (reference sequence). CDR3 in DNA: TGTGCCAGCAGCCCGGAGTCCGCCGGCGGTAGTTCACCCCTCCACTTT. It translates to CASSPESAGGSSPLHF.

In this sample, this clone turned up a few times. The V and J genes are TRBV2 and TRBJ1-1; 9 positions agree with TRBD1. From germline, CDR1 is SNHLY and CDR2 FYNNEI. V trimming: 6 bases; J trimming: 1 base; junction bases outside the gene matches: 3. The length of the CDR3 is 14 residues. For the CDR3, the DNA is TGTGCCAGCAGGGACAGGGGTCAGAACACTGAAGCTTTCTTT. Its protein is CASRDRGQNTEAFF.

The CDR3 loop reads CASSEWGGYNEQFF. CDR3 DNA: TGTGCCAGCAGTGAATGGGGAGGTTACAATGAGCAGTTCTTC. The V gene is TRBV25-1, the J gene TRBJ2-1; D may be TRBD2 (6 bases). V lost 1 base and J 4 bases, leaving 8 bases between the germline ends. Germline CDR1 reads MGHDK; CDR2 reads SYGVNS. The CDR3 sequence is 14 residues long.

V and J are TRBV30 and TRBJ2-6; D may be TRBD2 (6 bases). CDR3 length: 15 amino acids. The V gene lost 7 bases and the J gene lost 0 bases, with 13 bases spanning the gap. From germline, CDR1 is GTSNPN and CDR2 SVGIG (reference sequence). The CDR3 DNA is TGTGCCTTTTCGGGACTCACCTCTGGGGCCAACGTCCTGACTTTC. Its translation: CAFSGLTSGANVLTF.

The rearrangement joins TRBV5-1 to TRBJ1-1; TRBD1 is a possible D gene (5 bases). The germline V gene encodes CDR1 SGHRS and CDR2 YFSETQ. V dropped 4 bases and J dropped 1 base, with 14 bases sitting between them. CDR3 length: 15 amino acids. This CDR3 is CASSPQTRENTEAFF. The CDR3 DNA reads TGCGCCAGCAGCCCTCAGACCAGGGAGAACACTGAAGCTTTCTTT.

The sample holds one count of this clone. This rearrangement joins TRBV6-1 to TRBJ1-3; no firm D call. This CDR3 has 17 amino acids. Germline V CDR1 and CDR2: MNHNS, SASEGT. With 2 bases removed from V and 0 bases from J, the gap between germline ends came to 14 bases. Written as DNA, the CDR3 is TGTGCCAGCAGTGAACCAAACTCACCAACCTCTGGAAACACCATATATTTT. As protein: CASSEPNSPTSGNTIYF.

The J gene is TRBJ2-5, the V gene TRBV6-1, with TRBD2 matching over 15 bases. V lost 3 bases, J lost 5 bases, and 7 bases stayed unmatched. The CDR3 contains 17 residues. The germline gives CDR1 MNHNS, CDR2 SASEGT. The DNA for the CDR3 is TGTGCCAGCAGTGACGGGGGACTAGCGGGAGGATGGGAGACCCAGTACTTC. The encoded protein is CASSDGGLAGGWETQYF.

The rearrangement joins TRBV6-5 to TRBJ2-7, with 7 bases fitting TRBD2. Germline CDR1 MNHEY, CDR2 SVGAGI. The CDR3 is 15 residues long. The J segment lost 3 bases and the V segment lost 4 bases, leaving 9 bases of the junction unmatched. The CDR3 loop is CASSLKRDGLYEQYF. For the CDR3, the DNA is TGTGCCAGCAGTTTAAAGCGGGACGGCCTCTACGAGCAGTACTTC.

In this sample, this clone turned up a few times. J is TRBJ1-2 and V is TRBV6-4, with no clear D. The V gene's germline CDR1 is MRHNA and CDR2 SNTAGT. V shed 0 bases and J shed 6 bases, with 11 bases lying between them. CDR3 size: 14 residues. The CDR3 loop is CASSDSGGLHGYTF. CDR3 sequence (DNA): TGTGCCAGCAGTGACTCGGGAGGGCTCCATGGCTACACCTTC.

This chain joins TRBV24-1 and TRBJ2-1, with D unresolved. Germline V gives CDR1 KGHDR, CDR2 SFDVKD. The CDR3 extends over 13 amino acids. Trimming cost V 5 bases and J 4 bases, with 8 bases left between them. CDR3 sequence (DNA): TGTGCCACCAGTGGTGGCGGATACAATGAGCAGTTCTTC. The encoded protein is CATSGGGYNEQFF.

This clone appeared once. The DNA of the CDR3 is TGTGCCAGCAGCCCCACAGGGGCCTACGAGCAGTACTTC. Translating gives CASSPTGAYEQYF. This chain connects TRBV6-5 to TRBJ2-7; 7 bases match TRBD1. The CDR3 extends over 13 amino acids. Germline-derived CDR1 and CDR2 are MNHEY and SVGAGI. Losses at the gene ends were 6 bases for V and 2 bases for J; bases not matched to a gene: 4.